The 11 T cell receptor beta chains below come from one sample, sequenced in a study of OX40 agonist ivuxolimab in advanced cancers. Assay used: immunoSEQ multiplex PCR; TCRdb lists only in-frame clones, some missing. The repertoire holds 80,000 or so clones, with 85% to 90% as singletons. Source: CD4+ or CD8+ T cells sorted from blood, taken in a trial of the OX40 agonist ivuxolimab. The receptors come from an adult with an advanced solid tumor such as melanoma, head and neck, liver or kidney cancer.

The CDR3 sequence is CASSQSGGASGTQYF. CDR3 nucleotides: TGCGCCAGCAGCCAAAGCGGGGGGGCCTCCGGGACCCAGTACTTC. The chain uses TRBV4-1 and TRBJ2-5, with 10 bases aligning to TRBD2. The ends lost 2 bases at V and 7 bases at J; junction bases unmatched: 7. The CDR3 covers 15 residues. Germline V gene data show CDR1 as MGHRA and CDR2 as YSYEKL.

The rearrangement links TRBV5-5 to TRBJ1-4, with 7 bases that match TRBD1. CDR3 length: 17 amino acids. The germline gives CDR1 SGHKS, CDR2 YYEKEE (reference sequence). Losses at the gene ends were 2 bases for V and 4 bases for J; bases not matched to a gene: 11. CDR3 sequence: CASSLWDGGQRNEKLFF. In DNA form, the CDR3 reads TGTGCCAGCAGCTTATGGGACGGGGGACAGCGTAATGAAAAACTGTTTTTT.

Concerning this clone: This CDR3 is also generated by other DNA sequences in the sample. The CDR3 loop is CASHTRTGELFF. The CDR3 DNA sequence: TGTGCCAGCCATACCCGCACCGGGGAGCTGTTTTTT. The chain joins TRBV19 to TRBJ2-2, with D uncertain. CDR1 is LNHDA, CDR2 SQIVND, per germline (reference sequence). The germline V and J ends were trimmed by 9 bases and 4 bases, with 9 bases remaining between them. The CDR3 has 12 amino acids. Full variable domain (missing parts from reference TRBV19 and TRBJ2-2): DGGITQSPKYLFRKEGQNVTLSCEQNLNHDAMYWYRQDPGQGLRLIYYSQIVNDFQKGDIAEGYSVSREKKESFPLTVTSAQKNPTAFYLCASHTRTGELFFGEGSRLTVL.

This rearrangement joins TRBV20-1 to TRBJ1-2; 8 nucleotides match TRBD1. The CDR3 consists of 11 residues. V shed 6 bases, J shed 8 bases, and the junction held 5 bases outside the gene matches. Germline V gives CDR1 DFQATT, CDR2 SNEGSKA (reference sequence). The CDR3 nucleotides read TGCAGTGCATCCCGACAGGGGGGCTACACCTTC. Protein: CSASRQGGYTF.

CDR3 residues: CASRLHSGRADEQFF. The DNA for the CDR3 is TGTGCCAGCAGACTCCATAGCGGGAGGGCCGATGAGCAGTTCTTC. This chain uses TRBV13 with TRBJ2-1; 11 nucleotides align to TRBD2. Trimming removed 6 bases from V and 8 bases from J; junction bases left unmatched: 9. The CDR3 has 15 amino acids. Germline CDR1 reads PRHDT; CDR2 reads FYEKMQ (reference sequence).

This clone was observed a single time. The CDR3 DNA reads TGTGCCAGCAGTTCAACTCCGAACTCTGGAAACACCATATATTTT. Encoded protein: CASSSTPNSGNTIYF. This chain uses TRBV9 with TRBJ1-3; D not resolved. Trimming cost V 5 bases and J 0 bases, with 12 bases left between them. Germline V gene sequence: CDR1 SGDLS, CDR2 YYNGEE. The CDR3 runs 15 residues.

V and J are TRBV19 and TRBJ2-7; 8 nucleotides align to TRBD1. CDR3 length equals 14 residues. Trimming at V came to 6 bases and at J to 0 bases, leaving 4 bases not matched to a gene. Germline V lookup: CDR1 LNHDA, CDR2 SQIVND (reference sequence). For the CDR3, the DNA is TGTGCCAGTAGATGGACAGGGAGCTCCTACGAGCAGTACTTC. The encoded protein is CASRWTGSSYEQYF.

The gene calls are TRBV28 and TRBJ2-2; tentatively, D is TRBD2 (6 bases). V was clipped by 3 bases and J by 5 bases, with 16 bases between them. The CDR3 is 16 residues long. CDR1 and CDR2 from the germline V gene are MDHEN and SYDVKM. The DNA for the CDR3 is TGTGCCAGCAGTTTCTCTACTGGGGGGAGGACCGGGGAGCTGTTTTTT. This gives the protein CASSFSTGGRTGELFF.

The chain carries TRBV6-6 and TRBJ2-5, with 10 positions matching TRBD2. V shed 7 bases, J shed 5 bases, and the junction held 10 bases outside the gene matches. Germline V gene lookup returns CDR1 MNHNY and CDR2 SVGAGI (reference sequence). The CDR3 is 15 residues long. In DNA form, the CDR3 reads TGTGCCAGCACGGTAGCGGGAGGCGCGCCGGAGACCCAGTACTTC. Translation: CASTVAGGAPETQYF.

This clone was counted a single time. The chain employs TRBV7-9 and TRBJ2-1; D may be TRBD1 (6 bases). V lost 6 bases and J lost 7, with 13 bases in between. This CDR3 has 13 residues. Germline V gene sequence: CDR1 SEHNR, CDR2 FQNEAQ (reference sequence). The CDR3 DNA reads TGTGCCAGCAGGCAGGGGCGGCAAAATGAGCAGTTCTTC. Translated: CASRQGRQNEQFF.

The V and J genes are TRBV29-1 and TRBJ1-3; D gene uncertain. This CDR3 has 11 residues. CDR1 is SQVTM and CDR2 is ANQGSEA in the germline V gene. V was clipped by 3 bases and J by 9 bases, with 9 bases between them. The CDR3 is CSVDSLGTIYF. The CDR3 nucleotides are TGCAGCGTTGACTCCCTTGGCACCATATATTTT.